This T cell receptor (beta chain) was identified in a study of cytomegalovirus exposure and HLA in healthy donors. As concerns this clone: The antigen remains undetermined.

The V gene's germline CDR1 is SEHNR and CDR2 FQNEAQ (reference sequence). V gave up 1 base and J gave up 0 bases, with 10 bases separating them. This CDR3 contains 16 residues. Primers included in the PCR were 60 Vbeta and 13 Jbeta primers. Authors' processing steps: About 12 million of some 80 million unique TCR beta chains were shared, per a later count. Libraries were prepared by immunoSEQ multiplex PCR; TCRdb keeps only in-frame clonotypes and omits some of them. From that table come the V and J calls and clone size; the DNA was used to work out D and trimming. The data contain about 210,000 clones, 75% to 80% of them singletons. Whole-study findings and limits: Sequencing likely produced, as an artifact, a cluster of highly shared sequence variants. Among immune exposure information, only CMV serostatus was available.

Sequencing was done on a sample of PBMCs. This TCR was recovered from a male donor in good health and CMV-seronegative. The chain uses TRBV7-9 and TRBJ1-3, with D possibly TRBD1 on 5 matching bases. In DNA form, the CDR3 reads TGTGCCAGCAGCTTAGTGGACACGAGCTCTGGAAACACCATATATTTT. Translated: CASSLVDTSSGNTIYF.